The 18 T cell receptor beta chains given below trace back to one sample, sequenced in a study of cytomegalovirus exposure and HLA in healthy donors. It was with 60 Vbeta and 13 Jbeta primers that the PCR ran. Sequencing used immunoSEQ multiplex PCR; TCRdb keeps in-frame clones, though not all of them. The sample has roughly 200,000 clones; around 81% are singletons. Sequenced input: PBMCs. The receptors were sampled from a man aged 25 to 40 in good health and CMV-seronegative.

The CDR3 is CASRSGQNYGYTF. In DNA form, the CDR3 reads TGTGCCAGTAGATCGGGACAGAACTATGGCTACACCTTC. The J gene is TRBJ1-2, the V gene TRBV19; TRBD1 matches at 7 bases. The V and J ends lost 6 bases and 2 bases, in that order; junction bases with no gene match: 3. CDR3 length equals 13 residues. Germline CDR1 is LNHDA and CDR2 is SQIVND (reference sequence). Based on the CDR3 plus reference TRBV19 and TRBJ1-2, the full variable domain is DGGITQSPKYLFRKEGQNVTLSCEQNLNHDAMYWYRQDPGQGLRLIYYSQIVNDFQKGDIAEGYSVSREKKESFPLTVTSAQKNPTAFYLCASRSGQNYGYTFGSGTRLTVV.

The chain recombines TRBV5-1 with TRBJ2-2, with D perhaps matching TRBD1 (5 bases). The germline V gene encodes CDR1 SGHRS and CDR2 YFSETQ. Trimming cost V 0 bases and J 3 bases, with 6 bases left between them. This CDR3 has 14 amino acids. The CDR3 spells CASSLEGHTGELFF. CDR3 nucleotides: TGCGCCAGCAGCTTGGAGGGGCACACCGGGGAGCTGTTTTTT.

The chain combines TRBV4-2 with TRBJ1-1, with a tentative D call TRBD1 (5 bases). CDR1 is LGHNA and CDR2 is YNFKEQ in the germline V gene. V lost 1 base and J lost 0, with 15 bases in between. The CDR3 runs 17 residues. The CDR3 protein is CASSQVAGGDLNTEAFF. The CDR3 nucleotides are TGTGCCAGCAGCCAAGTGGCGGGGGGGGATTTGAACACTGAAGCTTTCTTT.

V usage is TRBV6-5 and J usage is TRBJ2-7; 10 bases are shared with TRBD1. V shed 5 bases and J 4 bases; nucleotides not matched to a gene: 8. CDR1 is MNHEY and CDR2 is SVGAGI in the germline V gene. The CDR3 is 15 residues long. This CDR3 reads CASSLSGTGEYEQYF. The CDR3 DNA sequence: TGTGCCAGCAGTCTATCCGGGACAGGGGAATACGAGCAGTACTTC.

This clone came up a few times. CDR3 sequence reads: CASSGGLRAYEQYF. The CDR3 nucleotides read TGTGCCAGCAGTGGCGGGCTAAGGGCCTACGAGCAGTACTTC. The V call is TRBV2, the J call TRBJ2-7; D is possibly TRBD2 (5 bases). The germline gives CDR1 SNHLY, CDR2 FYNNEI. The V end lost 4 bases, the J end lost 2 bases, and 12 bases lay between the germline ends. This CDR3 contains 14 residues.

The rearrangement uses TRBV9 and TRBJ1-6; unclear D gene. V lost 3 bases to trimming and J lost 7 bases, with 8 bases between them. Germline CDR1 is SGDLS and CDR2 is YYNGEE. The CDR3 is 13 residues long. Here the CDR3 reads CASSAVLNSPLHF. CDR3 bases: TGTGCCAGCAGCGCCGTGCTAAATTCACCCCTCCACTTT.

This chain joins TRBV6-1 and TRBJ1-1; a weak D match, TRBD1 (6 bases). CDR1 is MNHNS and CDR2 is SASEGT in the germline V gene. This CDR3 contains 14 residues. V lost 8 bases to trimming and J lost 4 bases, with 17 bases between them. For the CDR3, the DNA is TGTGCCAGCGAGGAACAGGGAGAGTTCACTGAAGCTTTCTTT. Protein product: CASEEQGEFTEAFF.

This clone was recorded only once. The J gene is TRBJ1-1, the V gene TRBV27, with TRBD1 matching over 8 bases. This CDR3 comprises 16 residues. The ends lost 6 bases at V and 1 base at J; junction bases unmatched: 10. Germline values: CDR1 MNHEY, CDR2 SMNVEV (reference sequence). CDR3: CASRPGQGKGNTEAFF. Here the CDR3 DNA reads TGTGCCAGCAGACCTGGACAGGGCAAGGGGAACACTGAAGCTTTCTTT.

In its sample, this clone was seen a few times. The V and J genes are TRBV6-5 and TRBJ2-7; 8 nucleotides agree with TRBD1. V was pared by 7 bases and J by 2 bases, with 7 bases of the junction left unmatched. Per the germline V gene, CDR1 is MNHEY and CDR2 is SVGAGI. This CDR3 region has 14 residues. This CDR3 reads CASTRDRGPYEQYF. CDR3 bases: TGTGCCAGCACCCGCGACAGGGGTCCCTACGAGCAGTACTTC.

CDR3 in amino acids: CASSLGQSNYGYTF. The CDR3 bases are TGTGCCAGCAGCTTAGGTCAGTCTAACTATGGCTACACCTTC. The rearrangement joins TRBV7-9 to TRBJ1-2; no firm D call. CDR3 length equals 14 residues. Germline V gene sequence: CDR1 SEHNR, CDR2 FQNEAQ (reference sequence). The V gene lost 1 base and the J gene lost 0 bases, with 6 bases spanning the gap. Variable domain in full (rest from reference TRBV7-9 and TRBJ1-2): DTGVSQNPRHKITKRGQNVTFRCDPISEHNRLYWYRQTLGQGPEFLTYFQNEAQLEKSRLLSDRFSAERPKGSFSTLEIQRTEQGDSAMYLCASSLGQSNYGYTFGSGTRLTVV.

Concerning this clone: Because the CDR3's place on the DNA is in doubt, the DNA is left out and the CDR3 is given as listed by TCRdb. This sequence joins TRBV27 and TRBJ1-1; the DNA was not compared with TRBD1, the D call given in the table. The CDR3 spans 14 residues, counting both ends. Germline values: CDR1 MNHEY, CDR2 SMNVEV (reference sequence). The CDR3 loop is CASSSSTGAPEAFF.

This chain joins TRBV5-1 and TRBJ2-1, with D possibly matching TRBD1 (5 bases). The ends were cut back, 0 bases at V and 5 bases at J, with 6 bases in the middle. The CDR3 extends over 13 amino acids. Germline V CDR1 and CDR2: SGHRS, YFSETQ. The CDR3 nucleotides read TGCGCCAGCAGCTTGGTCAGGGACAATGAGCAGTTCTTC. Its translation: CASSLVRDNEQFF. Complete variable domain (other parts from reference TRBV5-1 and TRBJ2-1): KAGVTQTPRYLIKTRGQQVTLSCSPISGHRSVSWYQQTPGQGLQFLFEYFSETQRNKGNFPGRFSGRQFSNSRSEMNVSTLELGDSALYLCASSLVRDNEQFFGPGTRLTVL.

In DNA, the CDR3 is TGTGCCAGCGCCGACGGGGGAGGCTACAATGAGCAGTTCTTC. It encodes CASADGGGYNEQFF. The rearrangement uses TRBV27 and TRBJ2-1; D is perhaps TRBD2 (6 bases). The CDR3 is 14 residues long. Germline V gene sequence: CDR1 MNHEY, CDR2 SMNVEV (reference sequence). V was cut by 8 bases and J by 3 bases, with 14 bases left in between.

V is TRBV9 and J is TRBJ2-1; TRBD2 matches at 12 bases. The CDR3 extends over 16 amino acids. CDR1 is SGDLS and CDR2 is YYNGEE in the germline V gene. V trimming: 4 bases; J trimming: 7 bases; junction bases outside the gene matches: 9. This CDR3 is CASSPQTSGRRNEQFF. The CDR3, as DNA: TGTGCCAGCAGCCCTCAGACTAGCGGGAGACGGAATGAGCAGTTCTTC.

This clone showed up just a few times. V is TRBV7-9 and J is TRBJ2-5, with a weak D call TRBD1 (6 bases). Germline lookup yields CDR1 SEHNR and CDR2 FQNEAQ (reference sequence). This CDR3 contains 14 residues. V lost 5 bases to trimming and J lost 2 bases, with 12 bases between them. DNA for the CDR3: TGTGCCAGCAGCCCTACAGGGAAACAAGAGACCCAGTACTTC. Translated, it gives CASSPTGKQETQYF.

The J gene is TRBJ2-5, the V gene TRBV9, with TRBD2 matching over 12 bases. Unmatched junction bases numbered 6, after V lost 1 base and J lost 5 bases. The CDR3 is 16 amino acids. Germline CDR1 SGDLS, CDR2 YYNGEE. CDR3: CASSVPLAGGPETQYF. CDR3 bases: TGTGCCAGCAGCGTACCCCTAGCGGGAGGGCCGGAGACCCAGTACTTC.

The V gene is TRBV2, the J gene TRBJ2-7, with 9 bases lining up with TRBD2. CDR3 length equals 15 residues. Per germline, CDR1 SNHLY and CDR2 FYNNEI. The J segment lost 1 base and the V segment lost 4 bases, leaving 5 bases of the junction unmatched. In DNA, the CDR3 is TGTGCCAGCAGTGGGGAGGCGGGAGGGTCCTACGAGCAGTACTTC. Translation: CASSGEAGGSYEQYF.

This chain links TRBV19 with TRBJ1-5; D is ambiguous. Germline V lookup: CDR1 LNHDA, CDR2 SQIVND (reference sequence). Trimming left V 3 bases short and J 2 bases short, with 5 bases between. There are 13 residues in the CDR3. CDR3 nucleotide sequence: TGTGCCAGTAGTATCGTTGGCAATCAGCCCCAGCATTTT. Protein product: CASSIVGNQPQHF.